This T cell receptor beta chain was identified in a study of naive and memory T cell subsets. An equimolar mix of two oligonucleotides served as the beta constant-region primer for TRBC1 and TRBC2. Nested alpha and beta constant-region primers with the SP2 primer drove four PCR rounds on ligated cDNA. TCRdb re-called the UMI-ligation and nested PCR reads with MiXCR, one entry per CDR3 protein. The profile shows 150,000 or so distinct CDR3 sequences, over 20% of them singletons. Overall study results and limits: Possibly reflecting memory cells re-expressing CD45RA, a few larger clonotypes occurred in naive repertoires, especially CD8.

The sample holds a few counts of this clonotype. No antigen is known for it. After removal of 8 bases from V and 5 bases from J, the junction contained 5 bases not matched to a gene. The CDR3 consists of 14 residues. Germline loops: CDR1 MNHEY, CDR2 SMNVEV (reference sequence). The source material was naive CD4+ T cells from blood. The rearrangement joins TRBV27 to TRBJ2-1; 11 bases fit TRBD2. This TCR was recovered from a human donor in good health. The CDR3 DNA follows: TGTGCCAGCGGAAAACTAGCGGGGGACAATGAGCAGTTCTTC. Its translation: CASGKLAGDNEQFF.